This passage covers 4 T cell receptor beta chains from one sample sequenced in a study of cytomegalovirus exposure and HLA in healthy donors. The PCR used 60 Vbeta and 13 Jbeta primers. The data were produced by immunoSEQ multiplex PCR, yet TCRdb's version contains in-frame clones alone and is incomplete. The table records approximately 130,000 clones, approximately 85% of them present only once. Sequenced sample: PBMCs. These receptors came from a boy between 5 and 17 years old in good health and CMV-seronegative.

The chain is built from TRBV21-1 and TRBJ1-3; the table assigns TRBD1, which was not confirmed against the DNA. TRBV21-1 is a documented pseudogene. This CDR3 spans 14 amino acids. The CDR3 DNA reads TGTGCCAGCACCTGGGACAACTCTGGAAACACCATATATTTT. Translation gives CASTWDNSGNTIYF.

The chain carries TRBV4-2 and TRBJ1-2, with D unclear. The CDR3 contains 15 residues. Trimming removed 0 bases at V and 7 bases at J, with 15 bases between. The germline gives CDR1 LGHNA, CDR2 YNFKEQ. The CDR3 DNA reads as TGTGCCAGCAGCCAAGATATGGCGGGGATTACTGGCTACACCTTC. It codes for CASSQDMAGITGYTF.

This clone showed up just a few times. This rearrangement joins TRBV5-4 to TRBJ2-7, with 11 nucleotides matching TRBD1. Germline CDR1 is SGHNT and CDR2 is YYREEE (reference sequence). CDR3 length: 16 residues. Trimming took 4 bases from V and 6 from J; bases not matched to a gene: 12. The CDR3 DNA reads as TGTGCCAGCAGCCTAATCCGGGACAGGGGGAGGGGCGAGCAGTACTTC. Encoded protein: CASSLIRDRGRGEQYF.

Only a few counts were recorded for this clone. The rearrangement links TRBV28 to TRBJ1-2, with TRBD1 matching over 8 bases. The CDR3 has 15 amino acids. V was clipped by 4 bases and J by 0 bases; unmatched bases: 4. Germline CDR1 and CDR2: MDHEN and SYDVKM. The CDR3 DNA is TGTGCCAGCAGTTCCAGGGGGCTTGCTAACTATGGCTACACCTTC. Translating gives CASSSRGLANYGYTF.